A selection of T cell receptor beta chains follows, all from one sample in a study of T cell repertoires in cytomegalovirus infection. No antigen is known for these receptors. TCRdb re-called the reads with MiXCR, one entry per CDR3 protein. In the table there are 300,000 to 400,000 distinct CDR3 sequences, almost 30% of which are singletons. The sequencing used cultured PBMCs, collected from culture after CMV antigen stimulation. The source of these receptors is a human donor in good health (CMV status not recorded). Some clones in this sample may be carry-over from other donors' samples. Both conserved end residues are part of each CDR3. A D gene is named only where the DNA matches it firmly. Size is omitted from some rows. Given values are once, few, many or a class for expanded clones.

clone size	D gene	V gene	J gene	CDR3 protein	CDR3 DNA
NA	TRBD1	TRBV27	TRBJ2-7	CASSLSGAGGSYEQYF	TGTGCCAGCAGTTTATCTGGAGCAGGGGGCAGTTACGAGCAGTACTTC
NA	NA	TRBV13	TRBJ2-7	CASSWWGHEQYF	TGTGCCAGCTCCTGGTGGGGTCACGAGCAGTACTTC
NA	NA	TRBV12-3/TRBV12-4	TRBJ2-2	CASRLRRGITGELFF	TGTGCCAGCAGGCTCCGCCGGGGGATCACCGGGGAGCTGTTTTTT
many	NA	TRBV12-3/TRBV12-4	TRBJ2-3	CASSLRGSPTDTQYF	TGTGCCAGCAGTTTAAGGGGGAGTCCCACAGATACGCAGTATTTT
few	NA	TRBV10-3	TRBJ2-1	CAISERRGESYNEQFF	TGTGCCATCAGTGAGCGGAGGGGGGAATCCTACAATGAGCAGTTCTTC
NA	NA	TRBV7-8	TRBJ1-2	CASSSMDGTVNYGYTF	TGTGCCAGCAGCTCCATGGACGGGACCGTTAACTATGGCTACACCTTC
NA	NA	TRBV5-6	TRBJ2-5	CASSSVGQGQETQYF	TGTGCCAGCAGCTCGGTGGGGCAGGGCCAAGAGACCCAGTACTTC
many	NA	TRBV7-2	TRBJ1-2	CASSLGAAGRDGYTF	TGTGCCAGCAGCTTAGGAGCGGCAGGGCGGGATGGCTACACCTTC
NA	NA	TRBV19	TRBJ1-1	CASSPSLDAEAFF	TGTGCCAGTAGTCCCTCACTCGACGCTGAAGCTTTCTTT
few	NA	TRBV7-3	TRBJ2-3	CASSSDNSFTDTQYF	TGTGCCAGCAGCTCCGACAACTCCTTCACAGATACGCAGTATTTT
few	TRBD1	TRBV7-9	TRBJ1-4	CASSRTGMANEKLFF	TGTGCCAGCAGCAGGACAGGGATGGCTAATGAAAAACTGTTTTTT
NA	NA	TRBV7-8	TRBJ1-5	CASTPKMGQPQHF	TGTGCCAGCACCCCTAAAATGGGTCAGCCCCAGCATTTT
few	NA	TRBV20-1	TRBJ2-1	CSARVASPLNEQFF	TGCAGTGCTAGAGTTGCCTCACCACTCAATGAGCAGTTCTTC
NA	NA	TRBV19	TRBJ2-2	CASKRPGHTGELFF	TGTGCCAGTAAGCGGCCCGGGCACACCGGGGAGCTGTTTTTT
many	NA	TRBV7-2	TRBJ2-5	CASSPSEFRGQGETQYF	TGTGCCAGCAGCCCGTCTGAGTTTCGGGGGCAGGGAGAGACCCAGTACTTC
many	NA	TRBV7-6	TRBJ2-3	CASSLLLGGPTDTQYF	TGTGCCAGCAGCTTATTACTCGGGGGCCCGACAGATACGCAGTATTTT
NA	NA	TRBV29-1	TRBJ1-2	CSVEQGNYGYTF	TGCAGCGTTGAACAGGGAAACTATGGCTACACCTTC
NA	NA	TRBV6-6	TRBJ2-5	CASIKIGVEETQYF	TGTGCCAGCATCAAGATCGGGGTTGAAGAGACCCAGTACTTC
few	TRBD1	TRBV12-3/TRBV12-4	TRBJ1-2	CASSLGRRQGTGYTF	TGTGCCAGCAGTTTAGGTAGACGACAGGGGACCGGCTACACCTTC
few	NA	TRBV11-2	TRBJ2-1	CASLRVDEQFF	TGTGCCAGCCTGCGGGTAGATGAGCAGTTCTTC
NA	TRBD1	TRBV11-2	TRBJ2-3	CASSPGDRGRLAGVTDTQYF	TGTGCCAGCAGCCCTGGGGACAGGGGGCGGCTAGCGGGAGTCACAGATACGCAGTATTTT
NA	NA	TRBV20-1	TRBJ2-1	CSPLRTNNEQFF	TGCAGTCCCCTCAGGACAAACAATGAGCAGTTCTTC
NA	NA	TRBV11-2	TRBJ2-3	CASSLRLMGTDTQYF	TGTGCCAGCAGCCTACGTTTAATGGGCACAGATACGCAGTATTTT
NA	TRBD1	TRBV6-5	TRBJ2-7	CASNKGQGIYEQYF	TGTGCCAGCAATAAGGGACAGGGGATCTACGAGCAGTACTTC
few	NA	TRBV28	TRBJ2-2	CASSLGYPVELFF	TGTGCCAGCAGTTTGGGCTACCCCGTGGAGCTGTTTTTT
NA	NA	TRBV12-3/TRBV12-4	TRBJ1-2	CASSPAPGRRDGYTF	TGTGCCAGCAGCCCCGCTCCGGGGAGGAGAGATGGCTACACCTTC
NA	NA	TRBV7-2	TRBJ2-7	CASSLGVYPTYEQYF	TGTGCCAGCAGCTTAGGTGTCTACCCTACCTACGAGCAGTACTTC
many	TRBD1	TRBV7-9	TRBJ1-4	CASSKFLRGTGGEKLFF	TGTGCCAGCAGCAAATTCCTCCGAGGGACAGGGGGAGAAAAACTGTTTTTT
NA	NA	TRBV7-9	TRBJ1-1	CASSLQDTEAFF	TGTGCCAGCAGCTTACAAGACACTGAAGCTTTCTTT
NA	TRBD2	TRBV27	TRBJ2-1	CASSTSGTNEQFF	TGTGCCAGCTCGACTAGCGGGACCAATGAGCAGTTCTTC
many	TRBD1	TRBV9	TRBJ1-6	CASSVRQGHSPLHF	TGTGCCAGCAGCGTGAGACAGGGCCATTCACCCCTCCACTTT
NA	TRBD1	TRBV6-1	TRBJ2-7	CASDRGQYEQYF	TGTGCCAGCGACAGGGGGCAATACGAGCAGTACTTC
NA	NA	TRBV29-1	TRBJ1-2	CSVDRGAYGYTF	TGCAGCGTTGATCGAGGGGCCTATGGCTACACCTTC
NA	NA	TRBV7-8	TRBJ2-4	CASSLDSKNIQYF	TGTGCCAGCAGCCTGGATAGCAAAAACATTCAGTACTTC
NA	NA	TRBV7-2	TRBJ2-1	CASSLEWGSYNEQFF	TGTGCCAGCAGCTTAGAATGGGGCTCCTACAATGAGCAGTTCTTC
many	NA	TRBV7-2	TRBJ2-2	CASSLPNTGELFF	TGTGCCAGCAGCTTACCGAACACCGGGGAGCTGTTTTTT
few	TRBD2	TRBV7-9	TRBJ2-1	CASSLGLAEANEQFF	TGTGCCAGCAGCTTAGGACTAGCCGAAGCCAATGAGCAGTTCTTC
NA	TRBD2	TRBV27	TRBJ2-1	CASSLPWASGGDPHEQFF	TGTGCCAGCAGTTTACCCTGGGCCAGCGGGGGGGACCCCCATGAGCAGTTCTTC